This is a list of T cell receptor gamma chains from one sample in a study of Vδ1+ human thymocytes. TCRdb re-processed the multiplex PCR reads using CATT. The table records 25,000 to 35,000 gamma-chain clones, around a fifth of them present only once. The sample consisted of Vdelta1+ gamma-delta thymocytes from the thymus. These receptors were collected from a boy in the first two years of life who had congenital heart surgery. CDR3s include the opening cysteine and the closing phenylalanine or tryptophan. Not all rows give a size; the values are once, few, many and, for expanded clones, a class.

j_call	v_call	clone_size	cdr3_nt	cdr3_aa
TRGJP2	TRGV2	NA	TGTACCACCTGGCGTAGTGATTGGATCAAGACGTTT	CTTWRSDWIKTF
TRGJ1/TRGJ2	TRGV8	few	TGTGCCACCTGGTCCATCGAAGGGAAACTCTTT	CATWSIEGKLF
TRGJ1/TRGJ2	TRGV9	few	TGTGCCTTCCATTATTATAAGAAACTCTTT	CAFHYYKKLF
TRGJ1/TRGJ2	TRGV4	NA	TGTGCCACCTGGGATAGGAGGGTCCGGAATAAGAAACTCTTT	CATWDRRVRNKKLF
TRGJ1/TRGJ2	TRGV5	NA	TGTGCCACCTGGGACGGTCTATATTATAAGAAACTCTTT	CATWDGLYYKKLF
TRGJP2	TRGV3	few	TGTGCCACCTGGGACAGGCTGCCGAGTAGTGATTGGATCAAGACGTTT	CATWDRLPSSDWIKTF
TRGJ1/TRGJ2	TRGV2	few	TGTGCCACCTGGGACGACGATTATTATAAGAAACTCTTT	CATWDDDYYKKLF
TRGJ1/TRGJ2	TRGV2	NA	TGTGCCACCTGGGACGGAGATCATTATTATAAGAAACTCTTT	CATWDGDHYYKKLF
TRGJ1/TRGJ2	TRGV2	NA	TGTGCCACCTGGGACGGCCGGGTTTATTATAAGAAACTCTTT	CATWDGRVYYKKLF
TRGJ1/TRGJ2	TRGV9	NA	TGTGCCTTGTGGGACCTAGGGGGGTATAAGAAACTCTTT	CALWDLGGYKKLF
TRGJ1/TRGJ2	TRGV5	NA	TGTGCCACCTGGGACGGGCCTTCGTATAAGAAACTCTTT	CATWDGPSYKKLF
TRGJ1/TRGJ2	TRGV9	few	TGTGCCTTGTGGGAGCTCCATTATTATAAGAAACTCTTT	CALWELHYYKKLF
TRGJP2	TRGV5	few	TGTGCCACCTGGGACAGGCGGGGTGATTGGATCAAGACGTTT	CATWDRRGDWIKTF
TRGJ1/TRGJ2	TRGV2	few	TGTGCCACCTGGGACGGGCTTCGGCATAAGAAACTCTTT	CATWDGLRHKKLF
TRGJP1	TRGV9	NA	TGTGCCTTGTGGGAGGTGCATAACTCCACTGGTTGGTTCAAGATATTT	CALWEVHNSTGWFKIF
TRGJP1	TRGV8	NA	TGTGCCACCTGGGTCGATGTGCCTTATACCACTGGTTGGTTCAAGATCTTT	CATWVDVPYTTGWFKIF
TRGJP2	TRGV4	NA	TGTGCCACCTGGGATGGGACGACAAGTAAAAATTGGATCAAGACGTTT	CATWDGTTSKNWIKTF
TRGJ1/TRGJ2	TRGV3	NA	TGTGCCACCTGGGACAGGCAATTTTATTATAAGAAACTCTTT	CATWDRQFYYKKLF
TRGJ1/TRGJ2	TRGV5	few	TGTGCCACCTGGGACACCACCTATAAGAAACTCTTT	CATWDTTYKKLF
TRGJ1/TRGJ2	TRGV2	medium-sized	TGTGCCACCTGGGACGGGCGGGTTTATAAGAAACTCTTT	CATWDGRVYKKLF
TRGJ1/TRGJ2	TRGV5	NA	TGTGCCACCTGGGACGGGCCGATAGGGTTTTATAAGAAACTCTTT	CATWDGPIGFYKKLF
TRGJ1/TRGJ2	TRGV4	medium-sized	TGTGCCACCTGGGATGGTTCGAATTATTATAAGAAACTCTTT	CATWDGSNYYKKLF
TRGJ1/TRGJ2	TRGV5	few	TGTGCCACCGCAGGGGTTTATAAGAAACTCTTT	CATAGVYKKLF
TRGJP2	TRGV2	NA	TGTGCCACCTGGGACGGGGGAAGTGATTGGATCAAGACGTTT	CATWDGGSDWIKTF
TRGJ1/TRGJ2	TRGV4	NA	TGTGCCACCTGGGATGGCCTGGATTATTATAAGAAACTCTTT	CATWDGLDYYKKLF
TRGJ1/TRGJ2	TRGV4	NA	TGTGCCACCTGGGATGGGCTAGTGAATTATAAGAAACTCTTT	CATWDGLVNYKKLF
TRGJ1/TRGJ2	TRGV5	NA	TGTGCCACCTGGGACAGGCGTTCTCCCCGTTATTATAAGAGACTCTTT	CATWDRRSPRYYKRLF
TRGJ1/TRGJ2	TRGV9	few	TGTGCCTTGCGGGACCCTCGAGGGACGAAACTCTTT	CALRDPRGTKLF
TRGJ1/TRGJ2	TRGV9	NA	TGTGCCTTGTGGGAGGTGACCCTGAATTATTATAAGAAACTCTTT	CALWEVTLNYYKKLF
TRGJP1	TRGV8	NA	TGTGCCACCTGGGCTCCCTTAGCTACCACTGGTTGGTTCAAGATATTT	CATWAPLATTGWFKIF